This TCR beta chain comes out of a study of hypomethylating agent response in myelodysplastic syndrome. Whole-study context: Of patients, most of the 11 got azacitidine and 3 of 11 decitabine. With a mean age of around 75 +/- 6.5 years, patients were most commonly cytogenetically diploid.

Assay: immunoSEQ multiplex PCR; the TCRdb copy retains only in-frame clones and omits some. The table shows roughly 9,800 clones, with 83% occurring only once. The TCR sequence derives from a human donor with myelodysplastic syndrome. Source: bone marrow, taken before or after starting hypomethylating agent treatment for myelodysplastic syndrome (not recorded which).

The CDR3 nucleotides read TGTGCCAGTACCGCGAGGACAGGGAGGGGGAGCTCCTACAATGAGCAGTTCTTC. Its protein product is CASTARTGRGSSYNEQFF. This chain joins TRBV19 and TRBJ2-1, with D perhaps TRBD1 (8 bases). Deletions cut 7 bases from V and 0 bases from J, with 22 bases between. The CDR3 sequence is 18 residues long. In germline, CDR1 is LNHDA, CDR2 SQIVND (reference sequence). The full variable domain, its missing parts supplied by reference TRBV19 and TRBJ2-1, is DGGITQSPKYLFRKEGQNVTLSCEQNLNHDAMYWYRQDPGQGLRLIYYSQIVNDFQKGDIAEGYSVSREKKESFPLTVTSAQKNPTAFYLCASTARTGRGSSYNEQFFGPGTRLTVL.